Described below is a single TCR beta chain sequence and its context. The data stem from a study of blood T cell repertoires in COVID-19. The CDR3 extends over 15 amino acids. V was pared by 2 bases and J by 5 bases, with 13 bases between. The germline V gene has CDR1 MNHNY and CDR2 SVGAGI (reference sequence). This table comes from immunoSEQ multiplex PCR, and its TCRdb copy is limited to in-frame clones, with some not included. Here the sample spans approximately 240,000 clones, approximately 84% being singletons. This clonotype originated in a man aged 50 to 59 who had recovered from COVID-19. Sequenced: peripheral blood. V and J are TRBV6-6 and TRBJ1-5, with D possibly being TRBD1 (6 bases). The CDR3: CASSYGQGIDQPQHF. As DNA, the CDR3 is TGTGCCAGCAGTTACGGGCAGGGGATTGATCAGCCCCAGCATTTT.